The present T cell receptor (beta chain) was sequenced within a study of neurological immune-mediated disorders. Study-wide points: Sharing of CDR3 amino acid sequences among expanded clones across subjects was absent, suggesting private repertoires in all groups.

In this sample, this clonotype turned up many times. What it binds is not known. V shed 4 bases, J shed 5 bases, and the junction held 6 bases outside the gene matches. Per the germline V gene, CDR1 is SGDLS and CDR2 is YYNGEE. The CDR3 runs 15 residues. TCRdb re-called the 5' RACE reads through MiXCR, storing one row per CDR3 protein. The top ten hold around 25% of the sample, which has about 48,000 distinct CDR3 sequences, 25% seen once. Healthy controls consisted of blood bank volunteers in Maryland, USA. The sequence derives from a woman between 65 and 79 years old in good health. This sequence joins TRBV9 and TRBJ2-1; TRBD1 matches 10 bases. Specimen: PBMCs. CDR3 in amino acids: CASSSEGQGHNEQFF. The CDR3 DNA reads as TGTGCCAGCAGCTCCGAGGGACAGGGGCACAATGAGCAGTTCTTC.